This T cell receptor (beta chain) was captured by sequencing in a study of technical replicates of blood from a few donors. V was trimmed by 4 bases and J by 4 bases, leaving 14 bases between them. The CDR3 is made up of 15 amino acids. From germline, CDR1 is MNHNS and CDR2 SASEGT. The assay was immunoSEQ multiplex PCR, and TCRdb's table has in-frame clones only and misses some. The sample comprises some 14,000 clones, 65% to 85% of which are singletons, and more than 10% rests with the top ten. The source material was PBMCs. This TCR was recovered from a human donor in good health. The chain recombines TRBV6-1 with TRBJ1-3; possibly TRBD1 for D (5 bases). CDR3 loop: CASSGYVGGGNTIYF. In DNA form, the CDR3 reads TGTGCCAGCAGTGGGTACGTCGGGGGAGGAAACACCATATATTTT.